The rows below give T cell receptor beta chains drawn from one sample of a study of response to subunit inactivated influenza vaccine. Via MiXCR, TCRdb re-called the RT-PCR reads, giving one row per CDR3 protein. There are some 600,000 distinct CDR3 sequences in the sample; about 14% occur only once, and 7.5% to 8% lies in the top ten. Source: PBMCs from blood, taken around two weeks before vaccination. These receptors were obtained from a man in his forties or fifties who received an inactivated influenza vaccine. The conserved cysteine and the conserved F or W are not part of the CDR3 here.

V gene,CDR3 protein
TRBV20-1,SVGTVTYEQY
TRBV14,ASSQDYGSYNEQF
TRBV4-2,ASSQGGGPPGTDTQY
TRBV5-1,ASSLSSSETQY
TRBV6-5,ASSYSLAGGSSEQY
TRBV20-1,SASGLAGGPPDTQY
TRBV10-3,AISVAYEQY
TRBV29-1,SATTGQGSQPQH
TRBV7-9,ASSLLGLSTDTQY
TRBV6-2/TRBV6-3,ASSTAGEAWNEQF
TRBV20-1,SARWASGQETQY
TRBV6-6,ASILGSNQPQH
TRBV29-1,SVDQGESYEQY
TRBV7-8,ASSLVQGPGGASEQY
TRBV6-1,ASQNRGSNQPQH
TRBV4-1,ASSLASRLAGGPTSTDTQY
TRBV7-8,ASSQRQGRAEAF
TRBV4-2,ASSQERHEQY
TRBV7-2,ASSLGEAGGPYEQY
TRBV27,ASSRTGAAASPLH
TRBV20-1,SAGGTRRDTGELF
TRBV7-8,ASSSKPPGQGIGNTIY
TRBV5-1,ASSQMDTGELF
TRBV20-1,SAVQGETGNTIY
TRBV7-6,ASSLSRRGEKLF
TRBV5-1,ASSSDISGGQEQF
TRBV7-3,SSSPREGYEQY
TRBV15,ATSYHSGDYNEQF
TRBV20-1,SAPPQGDTQY
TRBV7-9,ASSPGLDRGLNTEAF
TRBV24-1,ATSDLIGTMQF
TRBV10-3,AISESLTYEQY
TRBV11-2,ASSLNLGQLYGYT